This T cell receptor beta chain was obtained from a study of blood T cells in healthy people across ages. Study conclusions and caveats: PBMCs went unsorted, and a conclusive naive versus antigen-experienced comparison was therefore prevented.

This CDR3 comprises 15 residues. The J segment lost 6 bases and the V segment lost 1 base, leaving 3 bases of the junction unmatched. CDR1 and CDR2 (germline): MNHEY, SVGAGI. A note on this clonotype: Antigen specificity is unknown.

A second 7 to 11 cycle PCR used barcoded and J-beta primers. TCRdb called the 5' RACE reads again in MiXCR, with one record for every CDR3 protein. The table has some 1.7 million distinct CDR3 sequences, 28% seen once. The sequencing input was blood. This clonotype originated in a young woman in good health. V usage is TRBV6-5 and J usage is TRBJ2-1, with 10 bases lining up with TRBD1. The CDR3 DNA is TGTGCCAGCAGTTACTTTGGGACAGGGGTCAATGAGCAGTTCTTC. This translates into CASSYFGTGVNEQFF.